What follows are 26 T cell receptor beta chains derived from one specimen sequenced in a study of T cell changes during pregnancy in multiple sclerosis. Clones were sequenced by immunoSEQ multiplex PCR, and TCRdb holds only the in-frame ones, with some missing. The sample has 90,000 or so clones; 91% are singletons. The specimen comprised PBMCs, sampled in the first trimester of pregnancy. These receptors were obtained from a female donor in good health, serving as a control in a pregnancy study. Some clones in this sample may be carry-over from other donors' samples.

The chain is built from TRBV27 and TRBJ2-1, with 9 nucleotides matching TRBD2. J was trimmed by 8 bases and V by 1 base; bases with no gene match: 6. The CDR3 contains 15 residues. Germline loops: CDR1 MNHEY, CDR2 SMNVEV (reference sequence). The CDR3 region has the DNA TGTGCCAGCAGTTTATTAGCGGGAGTTAACCATGAGCAGTTCTTC. Encoded protein: CASSLLAGVNHEQFF.

V gene TRBV5-1 combines with J gene TRBJ2-5; 12 positions match TRBD1. CDR3 size: 16 residues. Germline assignment: CDR1 SGHRS and CDR2 YFSETQ. V gave up 3 bases and J gave up 3 bases; unmatched junction bases: 6. The CDR3 protein is CASSWGTGGKEETQYF. The CDR3 bases are TGCGCCAGCAGCTGGGGGACAGGGGGCAAAGAAGAGACCCAGTACTTC.

This rearrangement joins TRBV5-5 to TRBJ2-3; 13 bases agree with TRBD2. In germline, CDR1 is SGHKS, CDR2 YYEKEE (reference sequence). The CDR3 consists of 15 residues. V was clipped by 4 bases and J by 6 bases; unmatched bases: 5. The CDR3 region is CASSALAGGRDTQYF. CDR3 nucleotide sequence: TGTGCCAGCAGCGCACTAGCGGGGGGGCGTGATACGCAGTATTTT.

V is TRBV19 and J is TRBJ2-7; TRBD1 is a possible D gene (5 bases). CDR3 length: 13 residues. Germline loops: CDR1 LNHDA, CDR2 SQIVND (reference sequence). V was cut by 5 bases and J by 3 bases, with 11 bases left in between. CDR3 DNA: TGTGCCAGTAGTCCAGGGATTGGCTACGAGCAGTACTTC. It yields the protein CASSPGIGYEQYF.

V is TRBV2 and J is TRBJ2-1; 8 positions agree with TRBD2. Trimming took 4 bases from V and 7 from J; bases not matched to a gene: 9. Germline CDR1 SNHLY, CDR2 FYNNEI. The CDR3 sequence is 15 residues long. DNA of the CDR3: TGTGCCAGCAGTGTACAGCGGGGGAAGGTGAATGAGCAGTTCTTC. This codes for CASSVQRGKVNEQFF.

This chain joins TRBV6-1 and TRBJ2-7, with 10 bases that match TRBD1. The germline CDR1 and CDR2 sequences are MNHNS and SASEGT. V shed 6 bases and J 5 bases; nucleotides not matched to a gene: 7. This CDR3 has 14 residues. The CDR3 loop reads CASRLTGGHNEQYF. CDR3 nucleotide sequence: TGTGCCAGCAGACTGACAGGGGGCCATAACGAGCAGTACTTC.

This chain links TRBV6-4 with TRBJ2-5, with TRBD1 identical over 7 bases. This CDR3 comprises 15 residues. Looked up from germline, CDR1 is MRHNA and CDR2 is SNTAGT. The junction had 10 bases not matched to a gene; V was cut back by 4 bases and J by 5 bases. This CDR3 is CASSGFRGLRETQYF. In nucleotides, the CDR3 is TGTGCCAGCAGTGGATTCAGGGGGTTGAGGGAGACCCAGTACTTC.

The chain joins TRBV7-9 to TRBJ1-2; maybe TRBD1 (5 bases). The CDR3 has 12 amino acids. Per germline, CDR1 SEHNR and CDR2 FQNEAQ (reference sequence). V was shortened by 3 bases and J by 8 bases, with 10 bases between the two germline ends. The CDR3 region is CASSFRQGGYTF. In nucleotides, the CDR3 is TGTGCCAGCAGCTTCCGGCAGGGAGGCTACACCTTC.

The chain recombines TRBV19 with TRBJ1-2; 8 positions agree with TRBD1. The CDR3 is made up of 14 amino acids. V trimming: 5 bases; J trimming: 8 bases; junction bases outside the gene matches: 10. Germline CDR1 reads LNHDA; CDR2 reads SQIVND (reference sequence). The CDR3, as DNA: TGTGCCAGTAGTGTCTTCGGGACAGGCGGAGGCTACACCTTC. This sequence encodes CASSVFGTGGGYTF.

This rearrangement joins TRBV19 to TRBJ2-6; D possibly corresponds to TRBD1 (6 bases). The CDR3 extends over 15 amino acids. CDR1 is LNHDA and CDR2 is SQIVND in the germline V gene (reference sequence). The V gene lost 2 bases and the J gene lost 2 bases, with 7 bases spanning the gap. The CDR3 reads CASSINRAGANVLTF. The CDR3 nucleotides are TGTGCCAGTAGTATAAACAGGGCTGGGGCCAACGTCCTGACTTTC.

The chain carries TRBV7-9 and TRBJ1-2, with D uncertain. The CDR3 extends over 12 amino acids. The germline V and J ends were trimmed by 1 base and 6 bases, with 6 bases remaining between them. Germline values: CDR1 SEHNR, CDR2 FQNEAQ (reference sequence). This chain's CDR3 is CASSLGGNGYTF. For the CDR3, the DNA is TGTGCCAGCAGCTTAGGAGGGAATGGCTACACCTTC. Full variable domain (outside the CDR3, taken from reference TRBV7-9 and TRBJ1-2): DTGVSQNPRHKITKRGQNVTFRCDPISEHNRLYWYRQTLGQGPEFLTYFQNEAQLEKSRLLSDRFSAERPKGSFSTLEIQRTEQGDSAMYLCASSLGGNGYTFGSGTRLTVV.

The V and J genes are TRBV15 and TRBJ2-3; D is ambiguous. The CDR3 extends over 15 amino acids. Germline CDR1 and CDR2: LNHNV and YYDKDF (reference sequence). V was pared by 4 bases and J by 2 bases, with 13 bases between. In DNA form, the CDR3 reads TGTGCCACCAGCACGGAGTTAAAGATCACAGATACGCAGTATTTT. This gives the protein CATSTELKITDTQYF.

The rearrangement uses TRBV5-1 and TRBJ1-1, with D unclear. The V end was cut by 0 bases, the J end by 3 bases, with 12 bases between. The CDR3 extends over 15 amino acids. Germline V CDR1 and CDR2: SGHRS, YFSETQ. CDR3 bases: TGCGCCAGCAGCTTGGCCTCAGGCCTCGACACTGAAGCTTTCTTT. Translating gives CASSLASGLDTEAFF.

The chain links TRBV19 to TRBJ1-1, with D possibly being TRBD1 (6 bases). Germline loops: CDR1 LNHDA, CDR2 SQIVND (reference sequence). Trimming took 1 base from V and 4 from J, leaving 16 bases between them. The CDR3 has 16 amino acids. DNA of the CDR3: TGTGCCAGTAGTATAGCACAGGGTTTGAGGGCCACTGAAGCTTTCTTT. Its protein product is CASSIAQGLRATEAFF.

The V gene is TRBV7-9, the J gene TRBJ1-4; D not resolved. Germline values: CDR1 SEHNR, CDR2 FQNEAQ (reference sequence). CDR3 length: 13 amino acids. Trimming stripped 5 bases from V and 1 base from J, with 5 bases between. The CDR3 is CASSAKTNEKLFF. The CDR3, as DNA: TGTGCCAGCAGCGCTAAAACTAATGAAAAACTGTTTTTT.

This rearrangement joins TRBV5-1 to TRBJ1-6, with 9 bases aligning to TRBD1. Germline CDR1 SGHRS, CDR2 YFSETQ. Germline trimming cut 4 bases from V and 6 bases from J; bases unmatched to any gene: 2. This CDR3 is built from 14 residues. This CDR3 is CASSRDRANSPLHF. The CDR3 DNA follows: TGCGCCAGCAGCCGGGACAGGGCTAATTCACCCCTCCACTTT.

This clone was counted once. The rearrangement uses TRBV5-1 and TRBJ1-6; D unresolved. Germline CDR1 and CDR2: SGHRS and YFSETQ. The CDR3 has 14 residues. Between the trimmed V and J ends, which lost 1 base and 4 bases, there was a span of 6 bases. This CDR3 reads CASSLRGYNSPLHF. The CDR3 DNA reads TGCGCCAGCAGCTTGAGAGGGTATAATTCACCCCTCCACTTT. The full variable domain, completed using reference TRBV5-1 and TRBJ1-6, is KAGVTQTPRYLIKTRGQQVTLSCSPISGHRSVSWYQQTPGQGLQFLFEYFSETQRNKGNFPGRFSGRQFSNSRSEMNVSTLELGDSALYLCASSLRGYNSPLHFGNGTRLTVT.

This chain uses TRBV4-3 with TRBJ2-7; 11 nucleotides align to TRBD2. V was pared by 0 bases and J by 4 bases, with 2 bases of the junction left unmatched. Germline V lookup: CDR1 LGHNA, CDR2 YSLEER. This CDR3 has 15 residues. As DNA, the CDR3 is TGCGCCAGCAGCCAAGATGGGACTAGCGGTTACGAGCAGTACTTC. Its protein product is CASSQDGTSGYEQYF.

This rearrangement joins TRBV5-6 to TRBJ1-1; 8 bases line up with TRBD1. The trim removed 3 bases at V and 4 bases at J, leaving 5 bases unmatched. Looked up from germline, CDR1 is SGHDT and CDR2 is YYEEEE. The CDR3 contains 14 residues. This CDR3 reads CASSWGTGLTEAFF. CDR3 bases: TGTGCCAGCAGCTGGGGGACAGGACTCACTGAAGCTTTCTTT.

The J gene is TRBJ1-2, the V gene TRBV5-1; the D gene is possibly TRBD1 (5 bases). The CDR3 loop spans 15 amino acids. V was clipped by 0 bases and J by 3 bases, with 12 bases between them. The V gene's germline CDR1 is SGHRS and CDR2 YFSETQ. The DNA for the CDR3 is TGCGCCAGCAGCTTGGAGGCAGGGACTGACTATGGCTACACCTTC. It codes for CASSLEAGTDYGYTF.

The V and J genes are TRBV5-1 and TRBJ2-2; the match to TRBD2 covers 12 bases. V dropped 3 bases and J dropped 6; count of bases not matched to a gene: 3. CDR3 length: 15 amino acids. Germline CDR1 reads SGHRS; CDR2 reads YFSETQ. The CDR3: CASSSLAGGPGELFF. CDR3 DNA: TGCGCCAGCAGCTCCCTAGCGGGGGGGCCCGGGGAGCTGTTTTTT.

This clone was picked up one time. V is TRBV9 and J is TRBJ1-4, with 11 bases identical to TRBD1. Per the germline V gene, CDR1 is SGDLS and CDR2 is YYNGEE. The ends lost 4 bases at V and 7 bases at J; junction bases unmatched: 12. The CDR3 contains 17 residues. CDR3 residues: CASSPTLAGTGGEKLFF. CDR3 nucleotide sequence: TGTGCCAGCAGCCCCACCCTAGCCGGGACAGGGGGTGAAAAACTGTTTTTT.

The chain uses TRBV27 and TRBJ2-3; the D is unclear. Trimming took 3 bases from V and 2 from J, leaving 3 bases between them. The CDR3 loop spans 12 amino acids. Germline CDR1 MNHEY, CDR2 SMNVEV (reference sequence). The CDR3 here is CASSFNTDTQYF. As DNA, the CDR3 is TGTGCCAGCAGTTTTAACACAGATACGCAGTATTTT.

This chain joins TRBV5-1 and TRBJ1-1; maybe TRBD1 (5 bases). The V gene lost 0 bases and the J gene lost 11 bases, with 11 bases spanning the gap. CDR1 and CDR2 from the germline V gene are SGHRS and YFSETQ. This CDR3 spans 12 amino acids. The CDR3: CASSLDVGAAFF. The CDR3 coding sequence is TGCGCCAGCAGCTTGGACGTAGGGGCCGCTTTCTTT.

This clone showed up just a few times. The chain links TRBV28 to TRBJ1-2, with 11 bases aligning to TRBD1. This CDR3 spans 14 amino acids. V trimming: 4 bases; J trimming: 7 bases; junction bases outside the gene matches: 5. In germline, CDR1 is MDHEN, CDR2 SYDVKM. The DNA for the CDR3 is TGTGCCAGCAGTTCGGGACAGGGGGTGTTTGGCTACACCTTC. Amino acids: CASSSGQGVFGYTF.

Only one count was recorded for this clone. V is TRBV27 and J is TRBJ1-5; D possibly corresponds to TRBD1 (5 bases). The CDR3 has 13 residues. CDR1 MNHEY and CDR2 SMNVEV come from the germline V gene (reference sequence). V was pared by 6 bases and J by 1 base, with 7 bases between. The CDR3 sequence: CASRGGSNQPQHF. CDR3 in DNA: TGTGCCAGCAGGGGGGGGAGCAATCAGCCCCAGCATTTT.